This TCR beta chain was captured in a study of shared clonotypes between healthy human individuals. Background on the study: CD8 memory received one plate per donor, CD8 naive two, CD4 memory three and CD4 naive three. Findings of the study overall: Only blood was sampled, and tissue TCR repertoires likely differ from blood ones. Among non-shared clonotypes, generation probabilities were lower than among those shared by all four donors.

V was pared by 5 bases and J by 1 base, with 7 bases between. Germline CDR1 MGHRA, CDR2 YSYEKL. This CDR3 comprises 13 residues. Sequencing used immunoSEQ multiplex PCR; TCRdb keeps in-frame clones, though not all of them. Of approximately 2,000,000 clones listed, around 90% are singletons. From CD4+ cells came CD45RA+ naive and CD45RA-negative memory subsets. As concerns this clone: What it recognizes is unknown.

This rearrangement joins TRBV4-1 to TRBJ2-3, with no clear D. This receptor was identified in a man between 18 and 35 years old in good health. Some clones in this sample may be carry-over from other donors' samples. What was sequenced was naive CD4+ T cells from PBMCs. Subset: CD45RA+ positively selected. The CDR3 loop reads CASSLYRTDTQYF. The CDR3 DNA reads TGCGCCAGCAGCTTATACCGCACAGATACGCAGTATTTT.